The clone carrying this T cell receptor beta chain was seen just once. The antigen is unknown. These data are taken from a study of neoadjuvant nivolumab and ipilimumab in lung cancer. Looking at the study overall: The combination arm added day-1 ipilimumab 1 mg/kg to nivolumab 3 mg/kg on days 1, 15, 29. Study conclusions and caveats: Only two of four nivolumab-treated tumors gained richness and clonality by surgery. TCR sequencing covered a small number of samples. Pathologic regression was not significantly tied to TCR clonality.

Assay used: immunoSEQ multiplex PCR; TCRdb lists only in-frame clones, some missing. The sample holds about 38,000 clones, roughly 87% seen once. The CDR3 covers 14 residues. The germline V gene has CDR1 MNHEY and CDR2 SMNVEV (reference sequence). Trimming took 3 bases from V and 10 from J, leaving 16 bases between them. This sample comprised peripheral blood, obtained before neoadjuvant nivolumab, alone or with ipilimumab. This chain uses TRBV27 with TRBJ2-1, with a weak D call TRBD1 (6 bases). This receptor was identified in an adult with non-small cell lung cancer. The CDR3 reads CASSLGHPPREQFF. In DNA, the CDR3 is TGTGCCAGCAGTTTGGGACATCCACCTAGGGAGCAGTTCTTC.